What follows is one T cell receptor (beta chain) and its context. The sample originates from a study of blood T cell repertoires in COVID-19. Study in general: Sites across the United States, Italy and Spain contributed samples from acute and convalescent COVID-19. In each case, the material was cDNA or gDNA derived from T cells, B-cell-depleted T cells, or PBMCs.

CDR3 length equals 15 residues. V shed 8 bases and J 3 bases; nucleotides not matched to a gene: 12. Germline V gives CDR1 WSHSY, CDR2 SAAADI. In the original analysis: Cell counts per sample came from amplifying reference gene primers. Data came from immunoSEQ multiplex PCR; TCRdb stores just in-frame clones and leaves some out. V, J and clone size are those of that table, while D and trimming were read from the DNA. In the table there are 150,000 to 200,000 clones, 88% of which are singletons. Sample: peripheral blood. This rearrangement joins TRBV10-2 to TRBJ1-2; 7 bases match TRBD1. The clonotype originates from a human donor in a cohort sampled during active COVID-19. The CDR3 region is CASWDPTGYDYGYTF. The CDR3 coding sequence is TGCGCCAGCTGGGACCCGACAGGGTATGACTATGGCTACACCTTC.